The 30 T cell receptor beta chains in this list originate from one sample, sequenced in a study of cytomegalovirus exposure and HLA in healthy donors. Profiling relied on immunoSEQ multiplex PCR, and the TCRdb table lists in-frame clones only, not all of them. The sample lists 95,000 to 120,000 clones; approximately 85% were seen once. Sample: PBMCs. These TCRs come from a young woman in good health and CMV-seronegative.

The V gene is TRBV27, the J gene TRBJ2-7; TRBD2 agrees at 8 bases. The V gene's germline CDR1 is MNHEY and CDR2 SMNVEV (reference sequence). The CDR3 totals 14 residues. The V and J ends lost 4 bases and 0 bases, in that order; junction bases with no gene match: 2. The CDR3 nucleotides read TGTGCCAGCAGTTCGGGGGGGAGCTCCTACGAGCAGTACTTC. This sequence encodes CASSSGGSSYEQYF.

CDR3 amino acids: CASMGQTYEQYF. In DNA, the CDR3 is TGTGCCAGCATGGGACAGACCTACGAGCAGTACTTC. The rearrangement joins TRBV5-8 to TRBJ2-7; 7 bases are shared with TRBD1. Germline V gives CDR1 SGHTS, CDR2 YDEGEE. Trimming at V came to 6 bases and at J to 2 bases, leaving 2 bases not matched to a gene. The CDR3 extends over 12 amino acids.

The chain uses TRBV28 and TRBJ1-5; a possible D gene is TRBD1 (5 bases). The V end lost 1 base, the J end lost 5 bases, and 9 bases lay between the germline ends. In germline, CDR1 is MDHEN, CDR2 SYDVKM. CDR3 length: 14 amino acids. The CDR3 nucleotides are TGTGCCAGCAGTTTATTAAGGGGTGATCAGCCCCAGCATTTT. It specifies CASSLLRGDQPQHF. Looking up the rest from reference TRBV28 and TRBJ1-5 gives the full variable domain: DVKVTQSSRYLVKRTGEKVFLECVQDMDHENMFWYRQDPGLGLRLIYFSYDVKMKEKGDIPEGYSVSREKKERFSLILESASTNQTSMYLCASSLLRGDQPQHFGDGTRLSIL.

The chain carries TRBV27 and TRBJ1-5, with D maybe TRBD1 (5 bases). This CDR3 is built from 14 residues. Germline CDR1 MNHEY, CDR2 SMNVEV (reference sequence). Trimming cost V 6 bases and J 2 bases, with 11 bases left between them. The CDR3 loop reads CASSFARGNQPQHF. For the CDR3, the DNA is TGTGCCAGCAGCTTTGCCAGGGGCAATCAGCCCCAGCATTTT.

The chain employs TRBV7-9 and TRBJ2-7; D may be TRBD2 (5 bases). Looked up from germline, CDR1 is SEHNR and CDR2 is FQNEAQ (reference sequence). Trimming left V 5 bases short and J 1 base short, with 9 bases between. This CDR3 is built from 13 residues. The CDR3 here is CASSPPGSYEQYF. The CDR3 DNA reads TGTGCCAGCAGCCCACCGGGATCCTACGAGCAGTACTTC.

The chain employs TRBV7-3 and TRBJ1-1; 7 bases align to TRBD1. CDR3 length: 14 residues. V shed 5 bases, J shed 2 bases, and the junction held 5 bases outside the gene matches. From germline, CDR1 is SGHTA and CDR2 FQGTGA. Here the CDR3 reads CASSPTGVNTEAFF. CDR3 sequence (DNA): TGTGCCAGCAGCCCCACAGGGGTAAACACTGAAGCTTTCTTT.

The chain recombines TRBV6-1 with TRBJ1-5; perhaps TRBD1 as D (5 bases). The germline V and J ends were trimmed by 5 bases and 3 bases, with 11 bases remaining between them. The germline V gene encodes CDR1 MNHNS and CDR2 SASEGT. CDR3 length: 14 amino acids. The DNA for the CDR3 is TGTGCCAGCAGTCTGACAGAGTTCAATCAGCCCCAGCATTTT. This gives the protein CASSLTEFNQPQHF.

The chain is built from TRBV7-8 and TRBJ1-2, with D possibly TRBD1 on 5 matching bases. In germline, CDR1 is SGHVS, CDR2 FQNEAQ. V lost 1 base and J lost 4, with 16 bases in between. The CDR3 runs to 16 residues. The CDR3 DNA is TGTGCCAGCAGCTTAGATTCTGCAGGGTCCCCCTATGGCTACACCTTC. Its translation is CASSLDSAGSPYGYTF.

The gene calls are TRBV5-4 and TRBJ2-1; D uncertain. The CDR3 extends over 11 amino acids. Germline V gives CDR1 SGHNT, CDR2 YYREEE (reference sequence). The ends were cut back, 5 bases at V and 10 bases at J, with 10 bases in the middle. The CDR3 reads CASSVNREQFF. The DNA of the CDR3 is TGTGCCAGCAGTGTAAACCGGGAGCAGTTCTTC. Based on the CDR3 plus reference TRBV5-4 and TRBJ2-1, the full variable domain is ETGVTQSPTHLIKTRGQQVTLRCSSQSGHNTVSWYQQALGQGPQFIFQYYREEENGRGNFPPRFSGLQFPNYSSELNVNALELDDSALYLCASSVNREQFFGPGTRLTVL.

This clone is a singleton in its sample. The V and J genes are TRBV14 and TRBJ1-6; unclear D gene. Trimming took 0 bases from V and 6 from J, leaving 9 bases between them. Germline values: CDR1 SGHDN, CDR2 FVKESK. The CDR3 runs 15 residues. CDR3 protein: CASSQDRLINSPLHF. The CDR3, as DNA: TGTGCCAGCAGCCAAGACAGGCTTATTAATTCACCCCTCCACTTT.

The chain couples TRBV4-1 to TRBJ2-1, with D tentatively TRBD2 (5 bases). The V gene lost 0 bases and the J gene lost 0 bases, with 12 bases spanning the gap. This CDR3 has 17 residues. Germline values: CDR1 MGHRA, CDR2 YSYEKL. CDR3 sequence: CASSQDLGVSSYNEQFF. DNA of the CDR3: TGCGCCAGCAGCCAAGATCTCGGGGTGAGCTCCTACAATGAGCAGTTCTTC.

This chain joins TRBV6-6 and TRBJ2-7, with a weak D call TRBD1 (6 bases). The germline gives CDR1 MNHNY, CDR2 SVGAGI (reference sequence). The CDR3 covers 14 residues. V was clipped by 2 bases and J by 0 bases, with 8 bases between them. The CDR3 DNA sequence: TGTGCCAGCAGTTACGAACAGGGCTCCTACGAGCAGTACTTC. Its translation is CASSYEQGSYEQYF.

This clone is a singleton in its sample. The gene calls are TRBV27 and TRBJ1-1; TRBD1 might be the D (6 bases). Germline CDR1 and CDR2: MNHEY and SMNVEV (reference sequence). This CDR3 contains 14 residues. Between the trimmed V and J ends, which lost 6 bases and 1 base, there was a span of 12 bases. CDR3: CASSRGGQNTEAFF. The CDR3 DNA is TGTGCCAGCAGCCGGGGGGGACAGAACACTGAAGCTTTCTTT.

The chain has TRBV9 and TRBJ2-5; no definite D call. The V and J ends lost 2 bases and 0 bases respectively, with 8 bases between them. Germline assignment: CDR1 SGDLS and CDR2 YYNGEE. This CDR3 contains 14 residues. The CDR3 loop is CASSVSVDQETQYF. As DNA, the CDR3 is TGTGCCAGCAGCGTCTCGGTGGACCAAGAGACCCAGTACTTC.

For the CDR3, the DNA is TGTGCCAGCAGTGAACCCCGGGACAGGGCCCCCCCATACGAGCAGTACTTC. It yields the protein CASSEPRDRAPPYEQYF. J is TRBJ2-7 and V is TRBV2, with 9 nucleotides matching TRBD1. Losses at the gene ends were 2 bases for V and 4 bases for J; bases not matched to a gene: 12. This CDR3 is 17 amino acids long. Per germline, CDR1 SNHLY and CDR2 FYNNEI.

The V gene is TRBV30, the J gene TRBJ1-1; D unclear. Trimming pared 3 bases from V and 5 bases from J, leaving 7 bases between. Germline V gives CDR1 GTSNPN, CDR2 SVGIG (reference sequence). The CDR3 covers 11 residues. The CDR3 region is CAWSLRTEAFF. The CDR3 nucleotides read TGTGCCTGGAGCCTCCGTACTGAAGCTTTCTTT.

Only a few counts were recorded for this clone. This sequence joins TRBV7-2 and TRBJ2-1; D gene unclear. The CDR3 has 15 amino acids. V lost 1 base, J lost 0 bases, and 7 bases lay in between. The germline V gene has CDR1 SGHTA and CDR2 FQGNSA. CDR3 loop: CASSLDSNSYNEQFF. The CDR3 DNA reads as TGTGCCAGCAGCTTAGACAGTAACTCCTACAATGAGCAGTTCTTC. The full variable domain, completed using reference TRBV7-2 and TRBJ2-1, is GAGVSQSPSNKVTEKGKDVELRCDPISGHTALYWYRQSLGQGLEFLIYFQGNSAPDKSGLPSDRFSAERTGGSVSTLTIQRTQQEDSAVYLCASSLDSNSYNEQFFGPGTRLTVL.

V is TRBV6-1 and J is TRBJ1-2; the match to TRBD1 covers 10 bases. Germline CDR1 is MNHNS and CDR2 is SASEGT. Trimming removed 6 bases from V and 7 bases from J; junction bases left unmatched: 5. The CDR3 consists of 13 residues. The CDR3 here is CASRAGQGGGYTF. CDR3 nucleotides: TGTGCCAGCAGAGCCGGACAGGGGGGTGGCTACACCTTC.

This chain joins TRBV7-8 and TRBJ2-7, with D tentatively TRBD2 (6 bases). The CDR3 spans 11 residues. Trimming shortened V by 5 bases and J by 7 bases, and 9 bases separated the two germline ends. Germline V gene data show CDR1 as SGHVS and CDR2 as FQNEAQ. CDR3 residues: CASSTSREQYF. As DNA, the CDR3 is TGTGCCAGCAGCACTAGCCGAGAGCAGTACTTC. Full variable domain (outside the CDR3, taken from reference TRBV7-8 and TRBJ2-7): GAGVSQSPRYKVAKRGQDVALRCDPISGHVSLFWYQQALGQGPEFLTYFQNEAQLDKSGLPSDRFFAERPEGSVSTLKIQRTQQEDSAVYLCASSTSREQYFGPGTRLTVT.

This clone was seen a single time. This sequence joins TRBV19 and TRBJ1-2; 8 positions match TRBD1. After removal of 7 bases from V and 4 bases from J, the junction contained 14 bases not matched to a gene. CDR3 length: 16 amino acids. CDR1 is LNHDA and CDR2 is SQIVND in the germline V gene (reference sequence). CDR3 nucleotides: TGTGCCAGTAATAATCCGGGACAGGCGACTATCTATGGCTACACCTTC. Translation gives CASNNPGQATIYGYTF.

The chain is built from TRBV11-2 and TRBJ2-7, with 8 bases lining up with TRBD1. Per germline, CDR1 SGHAT and CDR2 FQNNGV. V shed 3 bases and J 3 bases; nucleotides not matched to a gene: 4. The length of the CDR3 is 14 residues. Here the CDR3 DNA reads TGTGCCAGCAGCTTCGGACAGGGTGGCTACGAGCAGTACTTC. Its translation is CASSFGQGGYEQYF.

This chain joins TRBV6-5 and TRBJ2-3, with 7 positions matching TRBD1. With V trimmed by 7 bases and J by 1 base, 5 bases remained unmatched. The CDR3 runs 14 residues. CDR1 is MNHEY and CDR2 is SVGAGI in the germline V gene. The CDR3 is CASNRGIGTDTQYF. CDR3 DNA: TGTGCCAGCAACAGGGGCATAGGCACAGATACGCAGTATTTT.

The chain is built from TRBV13 and TRBJ2-7; TRBD2 matches 10 bases. The germline V gene has CDR1 PRHDT and CDR2 FYEKMQ (reference sequence). The trim removed 3 bases at V and 2 bases at J, leaving 7 bases unmatched. The CDR3 spans 16 residues. The CDR3: CASSFPTSGATYEQYF. CDR3 coding DNA: TGTGCCAGCAGCTTCCCTACTAGCGGGGCGACCTACGAGCAGTACTTC.

The CDR3 is CASSGAPGGGAGQPQHF. Here the CDR3 DNA reads TGTGCCAGCAGCGGCGCCCCGGGAGGGGGCGCGGGGCAGCCCCAGCATTTT. V usage is TRBV9 and J usage is TRBJ1-5, with 7 nucleotides matching TRBD1. The CDR3 has 17 residues. The germline V gene has CDR1 SGDLS and CDR2 YYNGEE. J gave up 7 bases and V 3 bases, and 16 bases lay outside the gene matches.

The chain uses TRBV6-1 and TRBJ1-2; 9 bases are a match to TRBD1. The CDR3 has 15 residues. The germline V gene has CDR1 MNHNS and CDR2 SASEGT. Trimming removed 7 bases from V and 1 base from J; junction bases left unmatched: 7. This CDR3 is CASTEQGANNYGYTF. CDR3 bases: TGTGCCAGCACCGAACAGGGGGCAAATAACTATGGCTACACCTTC.

This clone was observed a handful of times. The rearrangement joins TRBV6-1 to TRBJ2-3; 10 bases line up with TRBD2. The CDR3 is 15 residues long. V trimming: 1 base; J trimming: 4 bases; junction bases outside the gene matches: 2. Germline CDR1 reads MNHNS; CDR2 reads SASEGT. The CDR3 sequence is CASSEVAGGSDTQYF. CDR3 DNA: TGTGCCAGCAGTGAAGTAGCGGGGGGCTCAGATACGCAGTATTTT.

In DNA, the CDR3 is TGCAGCGTTGGGGGGGGCCGAAGCGGGACTTACGAGCAGTACTTC. It yields the protein CSVGGGRSGTYEQYF. The rearrangement joins TRBV29-1 to TRBJ2-7; TRBD2 might be the D (7 bases). Germline CDR1 reads SQVTM; CDR2 reads ANQGSEA. V was cut by 4 bases and J by 4 bases, with 20 bases left in between. CDR3 size: 15 residues.

The V call is TRBV10-3, the J call TRBJ1-2; possible D gene TRBD1, 5 bases. The CDR3 spans 13 residues. Germline CDR1 ENHRY, CDR2 SYGVKD. V was shortened by 6 bases and J by 4 bases, with 12 bases between the two germline ends. CDR3 protein: CAISQGSSYGYTF. In DNA, the CDR3 is TGTGCCATCAGCCAGGGCTCCAGCTATGGCTACACCTTC.

V and J are TRBV27 and TRBJ1-5; D perhaps matches TRBD1 (5 bases). CDR1 and CDR2 (germline): MNHEY, SMNVEV (reference sequence). Between the trimmed V and J ends, which lost 5 bases and 4 bases, there was a span of 9 bases. The CDR3 extends over 13 amino acids. This chain's CDR3 is CASSRTLNQPQHF. CDR3 DNA: TGTGCCAGCAGTCGGACACTGAATCAGCCCCAGCATTTT.

Points on this clone: This sample includes further DNA sequences coding for the same CDR3. J is TRBJ1-2 and V is TRBV5-1; TRBD1 matches at 7 bases. J was trimmed by 1 base and V by 0 bases; bases with no gene match: 0. Germline CDR1 is SGHRS and CDR2 is YFSETQ. This CDR3 has 14 amino acids. The CDR3 nucleotides are TGCGCCAGCAGCTTGGGACAGGGTAACTATGGCTACACCTTC. Translation gives CASSLGQGNYGYTF.